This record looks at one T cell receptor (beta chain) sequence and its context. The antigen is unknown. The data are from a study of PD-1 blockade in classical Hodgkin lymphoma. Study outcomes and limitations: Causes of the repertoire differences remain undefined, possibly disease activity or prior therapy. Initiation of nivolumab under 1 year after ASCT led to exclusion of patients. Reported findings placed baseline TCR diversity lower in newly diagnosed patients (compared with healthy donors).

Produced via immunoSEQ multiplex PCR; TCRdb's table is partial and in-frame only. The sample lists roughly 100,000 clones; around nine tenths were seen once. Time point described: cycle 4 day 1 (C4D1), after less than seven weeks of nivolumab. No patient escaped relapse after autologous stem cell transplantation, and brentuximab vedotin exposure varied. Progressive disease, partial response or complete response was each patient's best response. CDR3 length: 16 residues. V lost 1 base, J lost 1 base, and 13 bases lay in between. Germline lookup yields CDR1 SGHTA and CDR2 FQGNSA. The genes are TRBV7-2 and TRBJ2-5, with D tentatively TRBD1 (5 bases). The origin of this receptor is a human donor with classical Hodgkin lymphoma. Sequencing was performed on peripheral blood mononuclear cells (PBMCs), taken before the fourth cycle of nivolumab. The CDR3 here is CASSLGTNPVQETQYF. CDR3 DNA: TGTGCCAGCAGCTTAGGGACAAATCCCGTCCAAGAGACCCAGTACTTC. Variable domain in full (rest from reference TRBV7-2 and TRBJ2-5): GAGVSQSPSNKVTEKGKDVELRCDPISGHTALYWYRQSLGQGLEFLIYFQGNSAPDKSGLPSDRFSAERTGGSVSTLTIQRTQQEDSAVYLCASSLGTNPVQETQYFGPGTRLLVL.